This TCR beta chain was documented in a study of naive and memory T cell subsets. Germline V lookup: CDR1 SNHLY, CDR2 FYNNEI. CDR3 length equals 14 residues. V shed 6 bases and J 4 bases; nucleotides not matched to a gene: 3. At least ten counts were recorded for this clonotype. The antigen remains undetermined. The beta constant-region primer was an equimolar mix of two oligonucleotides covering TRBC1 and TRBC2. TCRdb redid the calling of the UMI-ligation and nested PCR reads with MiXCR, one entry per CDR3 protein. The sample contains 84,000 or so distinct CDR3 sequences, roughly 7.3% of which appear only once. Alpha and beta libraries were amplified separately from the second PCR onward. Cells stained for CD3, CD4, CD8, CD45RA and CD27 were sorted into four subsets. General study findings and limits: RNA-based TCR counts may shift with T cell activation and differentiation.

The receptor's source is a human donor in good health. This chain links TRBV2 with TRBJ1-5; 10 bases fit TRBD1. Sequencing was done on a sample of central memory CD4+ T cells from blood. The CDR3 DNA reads TGTGCCAGCAGCGCGGACAGGGGGAATCAGCCCCAGCATTTT. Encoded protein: CASSADRGNQPQHF.